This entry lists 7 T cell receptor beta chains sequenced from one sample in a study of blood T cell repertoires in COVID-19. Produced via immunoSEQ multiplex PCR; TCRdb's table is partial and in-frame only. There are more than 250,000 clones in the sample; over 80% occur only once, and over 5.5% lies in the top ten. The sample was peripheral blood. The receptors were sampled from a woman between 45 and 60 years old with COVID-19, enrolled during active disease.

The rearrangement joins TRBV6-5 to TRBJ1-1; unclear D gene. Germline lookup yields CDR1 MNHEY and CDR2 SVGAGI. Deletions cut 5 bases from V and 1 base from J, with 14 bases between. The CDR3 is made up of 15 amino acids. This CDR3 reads CASSKSPVGNTEAFF. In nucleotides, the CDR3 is TGTGCCAGCAGTAAATCCCCGGTCGGGAACACTGAAGCTTTCTTT.

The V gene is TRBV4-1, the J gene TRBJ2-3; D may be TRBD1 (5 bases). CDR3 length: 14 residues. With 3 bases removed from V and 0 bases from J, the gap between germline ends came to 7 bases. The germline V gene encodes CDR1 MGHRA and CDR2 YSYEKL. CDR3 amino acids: CASSHPGSTDTQYF. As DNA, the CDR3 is TGCGCCAGCAGCCATCCAGGGAGCACAGATACGCAGTATTTT.

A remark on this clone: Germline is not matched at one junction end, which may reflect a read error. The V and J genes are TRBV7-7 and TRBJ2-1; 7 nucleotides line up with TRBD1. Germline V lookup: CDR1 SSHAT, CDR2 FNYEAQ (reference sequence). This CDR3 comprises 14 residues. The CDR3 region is CASSLLPQGTEQFF. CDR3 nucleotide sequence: TGTGCTAGCAGCCTACTCCCACAGGGGACTGAGCAGTTCTTC. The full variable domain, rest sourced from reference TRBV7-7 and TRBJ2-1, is GAGVSQSPRYKVTKRGQDVTLRCDPISSHATLYWYQQALGQGPEFLTYFNYEAQPDKSGLPSDRFSAERPEGSISTLTIQRTEQRDSAMYRCASSLLPQGTEQFFGPGTRLTVL.

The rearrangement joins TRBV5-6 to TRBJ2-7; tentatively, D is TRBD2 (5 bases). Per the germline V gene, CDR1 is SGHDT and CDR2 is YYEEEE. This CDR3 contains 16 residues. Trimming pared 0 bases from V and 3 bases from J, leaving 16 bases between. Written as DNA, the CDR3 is TGTGCCAGCAGCTTGGAAGGCGGACTGAACAGCTACGAGCAGTACTTC. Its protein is CASSLEGGLNSYEQYF.

Here the CDR3 reads CATNDGQLSNQPQHF. CDR3 bases: TGTGCCACTAATGATGGGCAGTTGAGCAATCAGCCCCAGCATTTT. V and J are TRBV19 and TRBJ1-5, with D uncertain. The germline CDR1 and CDR2 sequences are LNHDA and SQIVND (reference sequence). V gave up 10 bases and J gave up 1 base, with 17 bases separating them. The CDR3 runs 15 residues.

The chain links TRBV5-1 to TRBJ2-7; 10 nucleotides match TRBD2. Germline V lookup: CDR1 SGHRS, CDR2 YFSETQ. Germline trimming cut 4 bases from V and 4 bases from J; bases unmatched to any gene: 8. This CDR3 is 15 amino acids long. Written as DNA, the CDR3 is TGCGCCAGCAGCCCCGGACTAGCGGTGGGGTACGAGCAGTACTTC. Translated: CASSPGLAVGYEQYF.

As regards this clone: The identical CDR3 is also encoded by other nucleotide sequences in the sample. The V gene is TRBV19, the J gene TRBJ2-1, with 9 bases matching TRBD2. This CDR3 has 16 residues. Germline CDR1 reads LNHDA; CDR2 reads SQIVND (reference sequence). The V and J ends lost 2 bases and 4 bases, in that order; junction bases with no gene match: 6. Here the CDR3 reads CASSILAGASYNEQFF. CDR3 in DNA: TGTGCCAGTAGTATATTAGCGGGAGCTTCATACAATGAGCAGTTCTTC.